The clone carrying this T cell receptor beta chain was observed a handful of times. This sample stems from a study of early T cells in non-severe SARS-CoV-2 infection. Study in general: Sequencing of unsorted whole blood was done on bulk RNA, leaving chains unpaired.

The germline V gene has CDR1 DFQATT and CDR2 SNEGSKA (reference sequence). The CDR3 totals 15 residues. Trimming stripped 0 bases from V and 7 bases from J, with 15 bases between. As part of library construction, unique molecular identifiers were attached to individual cDNA molecules. TCRdb re-analysed the 5' RACE reads in MiXCR, keeping a single row per CDR3 protein. The table includes roughly 120,000 distinct CDR3 sequences, around 12% detected once. The V call is TRBV20-1, the J call TRBJ1-4; D may be TRBD1 (5 bases). Source: whole blood, taken at baseline. This clonotype was sampled from an adult who was a healthcare worker with PCR-confirmed SARS-CoV-2 infection or an uninfected control (not recorded which). CDR3 sequence: CSARDPAGTGEKLFF. The CDR3 DNA reads TGCAGTGCTAGAGATCCGGCAGGGACTGGTGAAAAACTGTTTTTT.